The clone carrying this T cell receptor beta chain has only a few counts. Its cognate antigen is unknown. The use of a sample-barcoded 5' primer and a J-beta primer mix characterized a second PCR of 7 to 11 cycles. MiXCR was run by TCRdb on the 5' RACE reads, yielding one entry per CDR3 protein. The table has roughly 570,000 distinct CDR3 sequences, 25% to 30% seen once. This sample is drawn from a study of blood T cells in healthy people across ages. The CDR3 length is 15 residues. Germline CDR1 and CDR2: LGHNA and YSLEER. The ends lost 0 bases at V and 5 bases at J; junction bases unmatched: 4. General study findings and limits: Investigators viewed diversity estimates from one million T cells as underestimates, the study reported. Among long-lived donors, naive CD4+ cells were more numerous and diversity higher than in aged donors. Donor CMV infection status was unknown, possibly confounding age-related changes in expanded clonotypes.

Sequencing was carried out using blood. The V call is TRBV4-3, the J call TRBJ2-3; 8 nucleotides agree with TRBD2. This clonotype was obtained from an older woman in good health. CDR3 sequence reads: CASSQDGAGGDTQYF. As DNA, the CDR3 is TGCGCCAGCAGCCAAGATGGGGCGGGGGGAGATACGCAGTATTTT.